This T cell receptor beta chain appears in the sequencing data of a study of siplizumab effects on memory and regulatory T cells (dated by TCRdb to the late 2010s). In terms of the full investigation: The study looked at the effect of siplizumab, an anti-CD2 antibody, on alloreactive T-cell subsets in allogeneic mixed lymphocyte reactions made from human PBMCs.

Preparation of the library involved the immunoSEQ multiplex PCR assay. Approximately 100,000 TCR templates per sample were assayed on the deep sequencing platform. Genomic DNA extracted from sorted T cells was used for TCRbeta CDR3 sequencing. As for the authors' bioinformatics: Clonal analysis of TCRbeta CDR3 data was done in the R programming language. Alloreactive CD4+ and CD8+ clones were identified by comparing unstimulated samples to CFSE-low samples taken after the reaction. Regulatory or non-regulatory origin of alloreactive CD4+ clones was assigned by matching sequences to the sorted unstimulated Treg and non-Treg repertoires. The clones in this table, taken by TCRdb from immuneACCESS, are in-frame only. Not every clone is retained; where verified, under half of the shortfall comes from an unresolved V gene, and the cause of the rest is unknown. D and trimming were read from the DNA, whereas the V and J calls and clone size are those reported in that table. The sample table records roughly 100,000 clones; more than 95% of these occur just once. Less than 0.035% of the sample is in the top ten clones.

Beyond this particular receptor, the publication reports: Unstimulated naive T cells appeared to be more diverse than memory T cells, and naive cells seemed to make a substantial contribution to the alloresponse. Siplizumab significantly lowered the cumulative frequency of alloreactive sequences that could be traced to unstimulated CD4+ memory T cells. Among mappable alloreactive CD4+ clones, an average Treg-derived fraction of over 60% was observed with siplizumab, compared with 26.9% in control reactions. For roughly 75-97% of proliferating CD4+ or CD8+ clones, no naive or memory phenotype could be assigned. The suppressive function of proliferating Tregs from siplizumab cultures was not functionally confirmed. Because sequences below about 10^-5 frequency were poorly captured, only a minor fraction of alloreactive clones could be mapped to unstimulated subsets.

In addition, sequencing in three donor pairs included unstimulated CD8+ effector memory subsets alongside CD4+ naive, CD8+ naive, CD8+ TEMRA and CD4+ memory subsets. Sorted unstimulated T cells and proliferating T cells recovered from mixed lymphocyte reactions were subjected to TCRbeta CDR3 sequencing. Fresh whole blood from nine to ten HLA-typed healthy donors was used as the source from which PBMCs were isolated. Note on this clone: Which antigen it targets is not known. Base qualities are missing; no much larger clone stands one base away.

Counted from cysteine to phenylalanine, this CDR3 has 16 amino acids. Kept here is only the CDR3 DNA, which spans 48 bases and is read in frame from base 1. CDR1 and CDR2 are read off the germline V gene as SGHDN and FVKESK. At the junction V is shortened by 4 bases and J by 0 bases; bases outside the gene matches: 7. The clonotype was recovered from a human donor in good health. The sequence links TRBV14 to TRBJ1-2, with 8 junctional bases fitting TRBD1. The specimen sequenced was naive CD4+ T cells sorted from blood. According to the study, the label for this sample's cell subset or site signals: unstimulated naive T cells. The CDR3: CASSPLDRGPNYGYTF. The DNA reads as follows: TGTGCCAGCAGCCCACTAGACAGGGGTCCTAACTATGGCTACACCTTC. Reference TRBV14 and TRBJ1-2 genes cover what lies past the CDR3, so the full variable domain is EAGVTQFPSHSVIEKGQTVTLRCDPISGHDNLYWYRRVMGKEIKFLLHFVKESKQDESGMPNNRFLAERTGGTYSTLKVQPAELEDSGVYFCASSPLDRGPNYGYTFGSGTRLTVV.